This T cell receptor (beta chain) was recovered during a study of blood T cell repertoires in COVID-19. The CDR3 is 19 amino acids. Trimming stripped 3 bases from V and 2 bases from J, with 25 bases between. The germline V gene has CDR1 MDHEN and CDR2 SYDVKM. Measured with immunoSEQ multiplex PCR; TCRdb has only the in-frame clones, and not every one. The sample holds 170,000 or so clones, less than 90% seen once. J is TRBJ1-1 and V is TRBV28; maybe TRBD1 (6 bases). This clonotype originated in a woman aged 45-59 years who had recovered from COVID-19. Sequences were obtained from PBMCs or T cells enriched from blood (not recorded which). The CDR3, as DNA: TGTGCCAGCAGTTTCCTAGTTTTGGGAGGAGGGGGGGCCAACACTGAAGCTTTCTTT. Translated, it gives CASSFLVLGGGGANTEAFF.